One T cell receptor beta chain is described in this entry. As yet, its antigen is unknown. This sample is drawn from a study of immune heterogeneity within non-small cell lung tumors. As for the study in general: Squamous cell carcinomas accounted for 4 of the tumors, non-squamous carcinomas for 10, and 1 was not otherwise specified.

Study findings and constraints: Multiple tumor sites within a patient showed recurrence of identical dominant CDR3 beta clonotypes; site-unique high-frequency clones were present as well.

Amplifying TCR beta CDR3 involved multiplex PCR carried out with 32 V and 13 J primers. TCRdb re-derived calls from the multiplex PCR reads in MiXCR, one entry per CDR3 protein. Among tens of thousands of distinct CDR3 sequences listed, around 30% were seen once. Template material comprised bulk tumor genomic DNA at 450 to 650 ng per sample. Several far-apart biopsies were taken per primary tumor during surgery. The study enrolled patients with untreated, newly diagnosed non-small cell lung cancer who underwent curative surgery. The CDR3 spans 14 residues. CDR1 and CDR2 from the germline V gene are MDHEN and SYDVKM.

The specimen sequenced was lung tumor tissue. The source is a middle-aged man with non-small cell lung cancer. The rearrangement uses TRBV28 and TRBJ1-1, with 9 positions matching TRBD1. Here the CDR3 reads CAVKSGTGRTEAFF. The CDR3 DNA reads as TGTGCGGTTAAATCCGGGACAGGGCGCACTGAAGCTTTCTTT. The entire variable domain, with the rest obtained from reference TRBV28 and TRBJ1-1, is as follows: DVKVTQSSRYLVKRTGEKVFLECVQDMDHENMFWYRQDPGLGLRLIYFSYDVKMKEKGDIPEGYSVSREKKERFSLILESASTNQTSMYLCAVKSGTGRTEAFFGQGTRLTVV.